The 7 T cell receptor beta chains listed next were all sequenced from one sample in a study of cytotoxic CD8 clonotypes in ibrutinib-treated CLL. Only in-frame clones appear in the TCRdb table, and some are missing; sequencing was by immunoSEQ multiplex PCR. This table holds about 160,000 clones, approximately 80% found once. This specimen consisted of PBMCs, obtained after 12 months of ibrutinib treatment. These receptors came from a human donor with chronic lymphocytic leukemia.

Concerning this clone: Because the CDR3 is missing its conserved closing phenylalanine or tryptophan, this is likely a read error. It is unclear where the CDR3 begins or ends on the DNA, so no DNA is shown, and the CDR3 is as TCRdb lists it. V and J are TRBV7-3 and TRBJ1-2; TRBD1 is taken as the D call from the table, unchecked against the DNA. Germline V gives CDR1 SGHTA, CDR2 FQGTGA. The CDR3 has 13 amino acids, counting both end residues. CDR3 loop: CASSPGPLDSLSS.

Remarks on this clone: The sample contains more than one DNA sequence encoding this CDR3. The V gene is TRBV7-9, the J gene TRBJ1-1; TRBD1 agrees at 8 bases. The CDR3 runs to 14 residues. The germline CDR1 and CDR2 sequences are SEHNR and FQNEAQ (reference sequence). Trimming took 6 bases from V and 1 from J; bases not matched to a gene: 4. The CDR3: CASSLGQANTEAFF. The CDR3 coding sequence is TGTGCCAGCAGTCTGGGACAGGCGAACACTGAAGCTTTCTTT.

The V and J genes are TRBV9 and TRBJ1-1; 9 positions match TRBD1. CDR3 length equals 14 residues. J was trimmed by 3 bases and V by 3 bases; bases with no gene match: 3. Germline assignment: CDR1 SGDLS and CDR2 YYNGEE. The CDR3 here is CASSADRGYTEAFF. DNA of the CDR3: TGTGCCAGCAGCGCCGACAGGGGGTACACTGAAGCTTTCTTT.

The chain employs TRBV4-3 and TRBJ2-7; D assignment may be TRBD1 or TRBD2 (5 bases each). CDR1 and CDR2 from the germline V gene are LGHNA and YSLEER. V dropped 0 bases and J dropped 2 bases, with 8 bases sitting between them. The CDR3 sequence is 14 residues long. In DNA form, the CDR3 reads TGCGCCAGCAGCCAAGATCGGGGCACCTACGAGCAGTACTTC. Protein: CASSQDRGTYEQYF.

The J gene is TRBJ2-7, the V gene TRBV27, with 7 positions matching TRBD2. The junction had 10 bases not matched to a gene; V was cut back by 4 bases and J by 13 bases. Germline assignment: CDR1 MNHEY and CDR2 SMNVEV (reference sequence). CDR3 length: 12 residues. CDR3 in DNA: TGTGCCAGCAGTTCTCCGGGACTACCCCGATACTTC. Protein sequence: CASSSPGLPRYF.

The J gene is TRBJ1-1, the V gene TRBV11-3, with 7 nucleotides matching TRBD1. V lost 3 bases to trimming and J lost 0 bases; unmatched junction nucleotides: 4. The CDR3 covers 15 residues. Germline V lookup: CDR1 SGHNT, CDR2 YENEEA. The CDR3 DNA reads TGTGCCAGCAGCTTCAAGGGACAGTTGAACACTGAAGCTTTCTTT. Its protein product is CASSFKGQLNTEAFF. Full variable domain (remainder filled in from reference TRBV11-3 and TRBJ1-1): EAGVVQSPRYKIIEKKQPVAFWCNPISGHNTLYWYLQNLGQGPELLIRYENEEAVDDSQLPKDRFSAERLKGVDSTLKIQPAELGDSAVYLCASSFKGQLNTEAFFGQGTRLTVV.

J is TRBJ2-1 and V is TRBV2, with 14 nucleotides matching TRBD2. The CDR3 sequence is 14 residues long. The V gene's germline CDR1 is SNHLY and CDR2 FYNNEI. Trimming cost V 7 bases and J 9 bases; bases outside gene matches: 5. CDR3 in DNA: TGTGCCAGCAACGGACTAGCGGGGGGAACTGAGCAGTTCTTC. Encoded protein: CASNGLAGGTEQFF.